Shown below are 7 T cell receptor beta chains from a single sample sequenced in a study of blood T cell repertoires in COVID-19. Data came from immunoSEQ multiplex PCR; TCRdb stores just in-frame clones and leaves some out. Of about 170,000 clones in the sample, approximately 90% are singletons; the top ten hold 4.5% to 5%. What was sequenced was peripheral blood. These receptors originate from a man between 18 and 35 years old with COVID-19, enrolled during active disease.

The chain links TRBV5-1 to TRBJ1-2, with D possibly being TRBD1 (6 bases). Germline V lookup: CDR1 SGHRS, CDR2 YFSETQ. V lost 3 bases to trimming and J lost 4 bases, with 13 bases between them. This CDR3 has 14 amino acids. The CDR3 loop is CASSSPTGLYGYTF. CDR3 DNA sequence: TGCGCCAGCAGCTCACCCACAGGGCTCTATGGCTACACCTTC. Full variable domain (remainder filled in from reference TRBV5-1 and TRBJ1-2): KAGVTQTPRYLIKTRGQQVTLSCSPISGHRSVSWYQQTPGQGLQFLFEYFSETQRNKGNFPGRFSGRQFSNSRSEMNVSTLELGDSALYLCASSSPTGLYGYTFGSGTRLTVV.

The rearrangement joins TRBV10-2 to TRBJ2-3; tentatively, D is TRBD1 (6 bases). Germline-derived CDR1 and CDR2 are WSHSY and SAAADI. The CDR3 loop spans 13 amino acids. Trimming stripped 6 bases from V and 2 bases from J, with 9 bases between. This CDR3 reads CASRQGNTDTQYF. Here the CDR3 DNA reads TGCGCCAGCAGGCAGGGGAACACAGATACGCAGTATTTT.

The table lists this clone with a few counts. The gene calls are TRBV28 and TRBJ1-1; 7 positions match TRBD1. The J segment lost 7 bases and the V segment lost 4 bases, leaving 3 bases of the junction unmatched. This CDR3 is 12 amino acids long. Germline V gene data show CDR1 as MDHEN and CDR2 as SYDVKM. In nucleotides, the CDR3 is TGTGCCAGCAGTTCACAGGGGTTTGAAGCTTTCTTT. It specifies CASSSQGFEAFF. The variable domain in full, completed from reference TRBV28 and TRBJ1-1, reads DVKVTQSSRYLVKRTGEKVFLECVQDMDHENMFWYRQDPGLGLRLIYFSYDVKMKEKGDIPEGYSVSREKKERFSLILESASTNQTSMYLCASSSQGFEAFFGQGTRLTVV.

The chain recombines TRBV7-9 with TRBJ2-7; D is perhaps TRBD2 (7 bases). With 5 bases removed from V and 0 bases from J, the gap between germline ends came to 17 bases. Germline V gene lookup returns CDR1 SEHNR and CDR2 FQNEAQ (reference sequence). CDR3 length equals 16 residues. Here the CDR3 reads CASSGGRGHYSYEQYF. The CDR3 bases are TGTGCCAGCAGCGGGGGGAGGGGACACTACTCCTACGAGCAGTACTTC.

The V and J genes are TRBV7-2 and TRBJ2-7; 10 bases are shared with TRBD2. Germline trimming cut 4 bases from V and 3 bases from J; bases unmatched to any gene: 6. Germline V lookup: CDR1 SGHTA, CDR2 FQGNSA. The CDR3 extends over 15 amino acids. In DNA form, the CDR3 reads TGTGCCAGCAGCTATGGGACTAGCGCAGACTACGAGCAGTACTTC. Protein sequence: CASSYGTSADYEQYF.

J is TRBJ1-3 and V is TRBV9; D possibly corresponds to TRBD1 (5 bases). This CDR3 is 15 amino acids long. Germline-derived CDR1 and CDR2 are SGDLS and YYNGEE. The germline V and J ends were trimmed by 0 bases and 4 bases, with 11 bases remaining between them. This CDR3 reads CASSVVPGEGNTIYF. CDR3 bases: TGTGCCAGCAGCGTAGTCCCGGGGGAGGGAAACACCATATATTTT.

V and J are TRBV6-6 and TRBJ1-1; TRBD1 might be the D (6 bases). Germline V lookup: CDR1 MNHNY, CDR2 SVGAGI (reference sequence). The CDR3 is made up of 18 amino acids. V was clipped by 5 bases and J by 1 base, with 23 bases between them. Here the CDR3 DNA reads TGTGCCAGCAGTCCCTGGGACAATCCCCAGTCAGGGAACACTGAAGCTTTCTTT. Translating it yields CASSPWDNPQSGNTEAFF.